The 21 T cell receptor beta chains below come from one sample, sequenced in a study of regulatory T cells in long-lasting Graves disease. Documented time point: newly diagnosed GD, antithyroid drugs for less than 3 months. Making the TCR library involved RNA that had been extracted from PBMCs. CDR3 regions were amplified by Arm-PCR using iRepertoire HTBI primers to build TCR beta libraries. MiXCR was run by TCRdb on the multiplex PCR reads, yielding one entry per CDR3 protein. The table shows around 240,000 distinct CDR3 sequences, with 15% to 20% occurring only once. The sample was also linked to a second study, of T cells in Graves' hyperthyroidism and ophthalmopathy.

Sequences were derived from peripheral blood mononuclear cells (PBMCs), sampled at new diagnosis, from a patient treated with antithyroid drugs. These receptors were obtained from a woman aged 30 to 39 with Graves disease.

This clonotype appeared a few times. The chain couples TRBV27 to TRBJ2-3, with D maybe TRBD1 (6 bases). The V end lost 5 bases, the J end lost 5 bases, and 11 bases lay between the germline ends. Germline CDR1 MNHEY, CDR2 SMNVEV (reference sequence). This CDR3 comprises 13 residues. The CDR3 DNA reads TGTGCCAGCAGTCAAACAGGGTTAGATACGCAGTATTTT. Protein: CASSQTGLDTQYF.

This clonotype was recorded a few times. The V gene is TRBV18, the J gene TRBJ1-5; D is perhaps TRBD1 (5 bases). CDR1 is KGHSH, CDR2 LQKENI, per germline. Trimming removed 6 bases from V and 6 bases from J, with 24 bases in between. The CDR3 has 17 residues. As DNA, the CDR3 is TGTGCCAGCTCGCGTCTGCCGGGACTCGGGGTCGGTCAGCCCCAGCATTTT. It specifies CASSRLPGLGVGQPQHF.

This clonotype was seen repeatedly, ten times or more. This chain uses TRBV29-1 with TRBJ2-3; D is unclear. This CDR3 has 13 amino acids. The V and J ends lost 8 bases and 0 bases respectively, with 12 bases between them. Germline CDR1 is SQVTM and CDR2 is ANQGSEA. The CDR3 DNA is TGCAGCACTGCGACGGAAAGCACAGATACGCAGTATTTT. Translation: CSTATESTDTQYF.

The rearrangement links TRBV28 to TRBJ2-2; possibly TRBD1 for D (5 bases). CDR1 is MDHEN and CDR2 is SYDVKM in the germline V gene. This CDR3 has 15 residues. Trimming pared 3 bases from V and 8 bases from J, leaving 16 bases between. The CDR3 DNA reads as TGTGCCAGCAGTTTCCCGACCCCTCAGGGTGGGGAGCTGTTTTTT. Protein: CASSFPTPQGGELFF.

Comment on this clonotype: A much larger clone is a single base away; this may be a read error. Here the CDR3 omits its conserved ending phenylalanine or tryptophan, so a read error is the likely source. This rearrangement joins TRBV13 to TRBJ2-7; D uncertain. Trimming cost V 5 bases and J 0 bases, with 8 bases left between them. There are 13 residues in the CDR3. The germline CDR1 and CDR2 sequences are PRHDT and FYEKMQ (reference sequence). In DNA form, the CDR3 reads TGTGCCAGCAGCCCCCCGCTCTCCTACGAGCAGTACCTC. Translating gives CASSPPLSYEQYL.

V and J are TRBV15 and TRBJ1-2; possibly TRBD1 for D (5 bases). The CDR3 spans 14 residues. Germline CDR1 reads LNHNV; CDR2 reads YYDKDF (reference sequence). V was pared by 0 bases and J by 3 bases, with 8 bases between. CDR3 in DNA: TGTGCCACCAGCAGAGAAGCGGGGCACTATGGCTACACCTTC. Its translation is CATSREAGHYGYTF.

The gene calls are TRBV6-1 and TRBJ1-2; D ambiguous. The V and J ends lost 8 bases and 2 bases respectively, with 27 bases between them. The CDR3 covers 18 residues. Germline CDR1 and CDR2: MNHNS and SASEGT. The CDR3 nucleotides read TGTGCCAGCTCCTACCGGACCAGGTCAATACCCTTAAACTATGGCTACACCTTC. Protein: CASSYRTRSIPLNYGYTF.

This clonotype was observed at least ten times. CDR3 protein: CSARNQETQYF. The CDR3 nucleotides read TGCAGTGCCAGGAACCAAGAGACCCAGTACTTC. The J gene is TRBJ2-5, the V gene TRBV20-1; no firm D call. Between the trimmed V and J ends, which lost 6 bases and 0 bases, there was a span of 5 bases. This CDR3 is built from 11 residues. Germline values: CDR1 DFQATT, CDR2 SNEGSKA (reference sequence).

This clonotype has a handful of counts. This rearrangement joins TRBV6-1 to TRBJ1-1; no clear D. V was cut by 5 bases and J by 1 base, with 14 bases left in between. CDR3 length: 15 residues. In germline, CDR1 is MNHNS, CDR2 SASEGT. CDR3 in amino acids: CASSPGSTGNTEAFF. The CDR3 DNA sequence: TGTGCCAGCAGTCCCGGGAGTACTGGGAACACTGAAGCTTTCTTT.

This clonotype appeared many times. This chain connects TRBV5-1 to TRBJ1-1; 7 nucleotides match TRBD1. Germline assignment: CDR1 SGHRS and CDR2 YFSETQ. J gave up 1 base and V 1 base, and 4 bases lay outside the gene matches. The CDR3 sequence is 15 residues long. CDR3 sequence: CASSLLYRGNTEAFF. The DNA of the CDR3 is TGCGCCAGCAGCTTGTTATACAGGGGGAACACTGAAGCTTTCTTT.

This clonotype showed up many times. The junction and the germline gene differ at one end; a read error may be behind it. The chain couples TRBV4-1 to TRBJ2-1; TRBD1 agrees at 8 bases. Germline CDR1 is MGHRA and CDR2 is YSYEKL. CDR3 length equals 16 residues. In nucleotides, the CDR3 is TGTGCCAGCAGCCAAGATAGGACAGGGAAAAGCAATGAGCAGTTCTTC. It encodes CASSQDRTGKSNEQFF.

In this sample, this clonotype turned up many times. The chain links TRBV2 to TRBJ1-4; no clear D gene. The CDR3 sequence is 14 residues long. V lost 6 bases, J lost 5 bases, and 13 bases lay in between. From germline, CDR1 is SNHLY and CDR2 FYNNEI. The CDR3 DNA sequence: TGTGCCAGCAGGGAACCGGGCCCCAATGAAAAACTGTTTTTT. It codes for CASREPGPNEKLFF.

This clonotype was found many times. The V gene is TRBV7-9, the J gene TRBJ1-4; possibly TRBD1 for D (6 bases). The CDR3 spans 19 residues. The germline V gene has CDR1 SEHNR and CDR2 FQNEAQ (reference sequence). The V and J ends lost 5 bases and 7 bases respectively, with 29 bases between them. The CDR3 reads CASSPPLVGRGIRGEKLFF. The CDR3 nucleotides are TGTGCCAGCAGCCCGCCTTTGGTCGGCAGGGGAATTCGTGGTGAAAAACTGTTTTTT.

This clonotype was picked up many times. CDR3 in amino acids: CASSIFSASYGYTF. CDR3 bases: TGTGCCAGTAGTATTTTCTCGGCTTCCTATGGCTACACCTTC. This chain connects TRBV19 to TRBJ1-2; D is unclear. The germline gives CDR1 LNHDA, CDR2 SQIVND (reference sequence). Trimming shortened V by 3 bases and J by 4 bases, and 12 bases separated the two germline ends. This CDR3 region has 14 residues.

There are many counts of this clonotype. The chain has TRBV24-1 and TRBJ2-1; no definite D call. V lost 3 bases to trimming and J lost 1 base, with 9 bases between them. Per germline, CDR1 KGHDR and CDR2 SFDVKD. The CDR3 loop spans 15 amino acids. CDR3 region: CATSDGGRSYNEQFF. The CDR3 coding sequence is TGTGCCACCAGTGATGGCGGTCGTTCCTACAATGAGCAGTTCTTC.

This clonotype has at least ten counts. The chain recombines TRBV5-4 with TRBJ1-4; D gene ambiguous. V lost 0 bases and J lost 5, with 5 bases in between. There are 13 residues in the CDR3. The germline V gene has CDR1 SGHNT and CDR2 YYREEE (reference sequence). The DNA for the CDR3 is TGTGCCAGCAGCTTGGATCCGAATGAAAAACTGTTTTTT. Translating gives CASSLDPNEKLFF.

This clonotype was seen repeatedly, ten times or more. This rearrangement joins TRBV12-3 or TRBV12-4 to TRBJ2-5; D possibly corresponds to TRBD1 (5 bases). V was clipped by 0 bases and J by 2 bases, with 10 bases between them. The CDR3 totals 15 residues. The CDR3: CASSLAPDTQETQYF. CDR3 DNA: TGTGCCAGCAGTTTAGCGCCGGACACTCAAGAGACCCAGTACTTC.

This clonotype was observed at least ten times. The V call is TRBV12-3 or TRBV12-4, the J call TRBJ2-7; unclear D gene. CDR3 length equals 14 residues. With 3 bases removed from V and 6 bases from J, the gap between germline ends came to 15 bases. The CDR3 coding sequence is TGTGCCAGCAGTTTGACTCCTCCCCCAGCCGAGCAGTACTTC. Translation: CASSLTPPPAEQYF.

In its sample, this clonotype was seen many times. The chain joins TRBV20-1 to TRBJ2-3, with TRBD2 as a possible D gene (6 bases). From germline, CDR1 is DFQATT and CDR2 SNEGSKA (reference sequence). This CDR3 has 15 amino acids. With 3 bases removed from V and 4 bases from J, the gap between germline ends came to 17 bases. CDR3 DNA sequence: TGCAGTGCTAGTGGACTAAGTACTATCTCAGATACGCAGTATTTT. Protein sequence: CSASGLSTISDTQYF.

Concerning this clonotype itself: Being one base from a much bigger clone, this may be a read error. The chain is built from TRBV7-2 and TRBJ2-7, with D possibly being TRBD1 or TRBD2 (5 bases each). The CDR3 extends over 17 amino acids. Between the trimmed V and J ends, which lost 1 base and 4 bases, there was a span of 20 bases. Per germline, CDR1 SGHTA and CDR2 FQGNSA. The CDR3 DNA reads as TGTGCCAGCAGCTTAGTGGGCGGGTGGGGCCCTGTATACGAGCAGTACTTC. This codes for CASSLVGGWGPVYEQYF.

In its sample, this clonotype was seen many times. The chain employs TRBV29-1 and TRBJ2-7, with D possibly TRBD2 on 5 matching bases. The V gene's germline CDR1 is SQVTM and CDR2 ANQGSEA. Trimming removed 3 bases at V and 5 bases at J, with 14 bases between. The length of the CDR3 is 13 residues. CDR3 nucleotide sequence: TGCAGCGTTGACGGGAACTCCGGCGACGAGCAGTACTTC. Amino acids: CSVDGNSGDEQYF.